The 8 T cell receptor beta chains in this list originate from one sample, sequenced in a study of T cell responses to AZD1222 COVID-19 vaccine. Sequencing used immunoSEQ multiplex PCR; TCRdb keeps in-frame clones, though not all of them. This sample has around 53,000 clones; about 85% occur once, and the top ten carry around 20%. The sequences come from peripheral blood, collected on day 0 of MenACWY control vaccination. Receptors originate from an adult in good health.

CDR3 loop: CATSGTWLAGRTDTQYF. CDR3 bases: TGTGCCACCAGCGGTACGTGGCTAGCGGGGCGCACAGATACGCAGTATTTT. This chain connects TRBV15 to TRBJ2-3; TRBD2 aligns across 9 bases. Germline V gene lookup returns CDR1 LNHNV and CDR2 YYDKDF (reference sequence). The V segment lost 5 bases and the J segment 1 base; nucleotides outside the gene matches: 10. The CDR3 is 17 amino acids.

V usage is TRBV27 and J usage is TRBJ2-7; 11 bases fit TRBD2. The germline V gene has CDR1 MNHEY and CDR2 SMNVEV (reference sequence). J gave up 2 bases and V 8 bases, and 8 bases lay outside the gene matches. The CDR3 length is 15 residues. The DNA of the CDR3 is TGTGCCAGCCGTCTGACTAGCGGGACGCCCTACGAGCAGTACTTC. Translated, it gives CASRLTSGTPYEQYF.

This rearrangement joins TRBV18 to TRBJ2-7; D ambiguous. Germline V gives CDR1 KGHSH, CDR2 LQKENI. The CDR3 runs to 12 residues. V was clipped by 6 bases and J by 0 bases, with 6 bases between them. In DNA form, the CDR3 reads TGTGCCAGCTCGATTTCCTCCTACGAGCAGTACTTC. It encodes CASSISSYEQYF.

The sample holds a few counts of this clone. The chain couples TRBV7-9 to TRBJ1-1; possibly TRBD1 for D (6 bases). Germline values: CDR1 SEHNR, CDR2 FQNEAQ (reference sequence). This CDR3 has 18 amino acids. The V end was cut by 4 bases, the J end by 2 bases, with 23 bases between. The CDR3 nucleotides read TGTGCCAGCAGCTCCACTCGCCGGGGGCTGGTGGGTAACACTGAAGCTTTCTTT. It yields the protein CASSSTRRGLVGNTEAFF.

The chain is built from TRBV7-2 and TRBJ2-3; no reliable D call. Trimming shortened V by 1 base and J by 9 bases, and 11 bases separated the two germline ends. The germline gives CDR1 SGHTA, CDR2 FQGNSA. CDR3 size: 13 residues. Here the CDR3 reads CASSLDGSKTQYF. In DNA, the CDR3 is TGTGCCAGCAGCTTAGATGGATCTAAAACGCAGTATTTT.

The J gene is TRBJ2-3, the V gene TRBV11-2; D unresolved. This CDR3 is 16 amino acids long. Germline loops: CDR1 SGHAT, CDR2 FQNNGV. V lost 1 base and J lost 0, with 11 bases in between. The CDR3 here is CASSLARSFSTDTQYF. In DNA form, the CDR3 reads TGTGCCAGCAGCTTAGCGAGGTCCTTTAGCACAGATACGCAGTATTTT.

V is TRBV6-2 or TRBV6-3 and J is TRBJ2-2, with TRBD1 matching 8 bases. V shed 6 bases and J 5 bases; nucleotides not matched to a gene: 2. This CDR3 has 13 amino acids. Germline CDR1 is MNHEY and CDR2 is SVGEGT. The CDR3: CASSRQGTGELFF. The CDR3 coding sequence is TGTGCCAGCAGCCGACAGGGGACCGGGGAGCTGTTTTTT.

This clone was seen once. V usage is TRBV5-5 and J usage is TRBJ1-2; a weak D match, TRBD1 (5 bases). The CDR3 sequence is 15 residues long. Trimming took off 0 bases at V and 8 bases at J, with 17 bases between the two ends. Germline V gives CDR1 SGHKS, CDR2 YYEKEE (reference sequence). CDR3 protein: CASSLVLGVPFGYTF. As DNA, the CDR3 is TGTGCCAGCAGCTTGGTTCTGGGGGTTCCGTTCGGCTACACCTTC.